The 10 T cell receptor beta chains given below trace back to one sample, sequenced in a study of blood T cell repertoires in COVID-19. Clones were sequenced by immunoSEQ multiplex PCR, and TCRdb holds only the in-frame ones, with some missing. This sample yields 330,000 or so clones, of which about nine tenths are seen a single time; just over 9.5% belongs to the top ten. Sequencing was carried out using peripheral blood. The receptors were gathered from a man aged 25 to 40 with COVID-19, enrolled during active disease.

The chain uses TRBV25-1 and TRBJ2-7, with 10 bases aligning to TRBD2. The germline V gene encodes CDR1 MGHDK and CDR2 SYGVNS. CDR3 length: 15 amino acids. V lost 6 bases to trimming and J lost 3 bases; unmatched junction nucleotides: 8. The CDR3 DNA is TGTGCCAGCAGCCCCGGGACTAGCGCCTTCTACGAGCAGTACTTC. Translation gives CASSPGTSAFYEQYF.

This clone appeared once. The chain recombines TRBV4-2 with TRBJ2-5; D may be TRBD1 (7 bases). Germline assignment: CDR1 LGHNA and CDR2 YNFKEQ. This CDR3 contains 17 residues. V lost 4 bases to trimming and J lost 2 bases, with 20 bases between them. The CDR3 sequence: CASSLTRQGGPQETQYF. CDR3 in DNA: TGTGCCAGCAGCCTAACCCGACAGGGAGGTCCACAAGAGACCCAGTACTTC.

As regards this clone: The junction does not match germline at one end; this may be a read error. The chain employs TRBV19 and TRBJ1-5; TRBD1 agrees at 9 bases. Germline CDR1 and CDR2: LNHDA and SQIVND (reference sequence). The CDR3 runs to 10 residues. The CDR3 DNA reads TGCGGGACAGGGACTCAGCCCCAGCATTTT. It encodes CGTGTQPQHF.

The V and J genes are TRBV28 and TRBJ1-2; 9 bases match TRBD1. Germline lookup yields CDR1 MDHEN and CDR2 SYDVKM. The length of the CDR3 is 16 residues. V trimming: 6 bases; J trimming: 7 bases; junction bases outside the gene matches: 15. The CDR3 loop is CASSLFLQGDRAGYTF. As DNA, the CDR3 is TGTGCCAGCAGCCTATTTCTACAGGGGGACAGGGCTGGCTACACCTTC.

This clone has a handful of counts. The rearrangement joins TRBV7-2 to TRBJ2-1, with D possibly TRBD2 on 6 matching bases. CDR3 size: 14 residues. The germline V and J ends were trimmed by 3 bases and 6 bases, with 12 bases remaining between them. Germline-derived CDR1 and CDR2 are SGHTA and FQGNSA. The CDR3 loop is CASSFRTGANEQFF. The CDR3 bases are TGTGCCAGCAGCTTCCGGACGGGAGCCAATGAGCAGTTCTTC.

This chain uses TRBV20-1 with TRBJ1-1; possibly TRBD1 for D (5 bases). The V gene's germline CDR1 is DFQATT and CDR2 SNEGSKA (reference sequence). The CDR3 runs 13 residues. Trimming took 3 bases from V and 0 from J, leaving 8 bases between them. In DNA form, the CDR3 reads TGCAGTGCTAGTCGACAGTTGAACACTGAAGCTTTCTTT. It translates to CSASRQLNTEAFF.

The chain has TRBV6-5 and TRBJ1-5, with D maybe TRBD1 (5 bases). The V gene lost 9 bases and the J gene lost 3 bases, with 12 bases spanning the gap. This CDR3 is built from 13 residues. From germline, CDR1 is MNHEY and CDR2 SVGAGI. The CDR3 nucleotides are TGTGCCAGTGGACCGGGGGACAATCAGCCCCAGCATTTT. Encoded protein: CASGPGDNQPQHF.

The V and J genes are TRBV12-3 or TRBV12-4 and TRBJ2-4, with D hard to call. With 6 bases removed from V and 6 bases from J, the gap between germline ends came to 6 bases. There are 11 residues in the CDR3. CDR3 coding DNA: TGTGCCAGCAGATCCGGAAACATTCAGTACTTC. This encodes CASRSGNIQYF.

The chain carries TRBV5-4 and TRBJ2-5, with no clear D. CDR1 and CDR2 (germline): SGHNT, YYREEE (reference sequence). The V end was cut by 0 bases, the J end by 5 bases, with 8 bases between. This CDR3 has 13 residues. The CDR3 loop is CASSLANGETQYF. In DNA form, the CDR3 reads TGTGCCAGCAGCTTGGCTAACGGGGAGACCCAGTACTTC.

The rearrangement joins TRBV5-5 to TRBJ2-7, with 9 bases that match TRBD1. Trimming cost V 2 bases and J 2 bases; bases outside gene matches: 5. Germline CDR1 is SGHKS and CDR2 is YYEKEE (reference sequence). The CDR3 spans 15 residues. CDR3 protein: CASSLLGQGTYEQYF. The CDR3, as DNA: TGTGCCAGCAGCTTATTAGGACAGGGGACCTACGAGCAGTACTTC.